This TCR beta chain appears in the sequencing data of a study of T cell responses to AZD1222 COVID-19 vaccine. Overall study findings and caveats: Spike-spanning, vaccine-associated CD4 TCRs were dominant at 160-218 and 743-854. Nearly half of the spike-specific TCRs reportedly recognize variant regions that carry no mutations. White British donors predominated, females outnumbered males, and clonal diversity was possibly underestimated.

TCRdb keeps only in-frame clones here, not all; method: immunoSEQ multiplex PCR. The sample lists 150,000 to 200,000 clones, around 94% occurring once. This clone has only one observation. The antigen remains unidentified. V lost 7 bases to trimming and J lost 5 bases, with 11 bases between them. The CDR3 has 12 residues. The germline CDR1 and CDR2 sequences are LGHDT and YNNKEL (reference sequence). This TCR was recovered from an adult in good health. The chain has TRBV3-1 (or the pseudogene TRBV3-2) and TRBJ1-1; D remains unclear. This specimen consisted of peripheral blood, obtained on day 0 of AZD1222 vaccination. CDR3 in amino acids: CASIGSRTEAFF. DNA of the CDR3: TGTGCCAGCATTGGGTCTCGGACTGAAGCTTTCTTT.